This is a list of T cell receptor beta chains from one sample in a study of T cells in Graves' hyperthyroidism and ophthalmopathy. MiXCR, applied by TCRdb to the multiplex PCR reads, yields one record per CDR3 protein. The sample holds 500,000 to 600,000 distinct CDR3 sequences; approximately 49% are singletons and the top ten take about two fifths. Sequencing was performed on peripheral blood or thyroid tissue (not recorded which). These receptor sequences come from an adult woman with Graves' disease, either hyperthyroidism or ophthalmopathy (not recorded which). Each CDR3 is given with its conserved first and last residue. The D gene is left open where the match is weak. Size values are once, few and many counts, or a class for expanded clones, and some rows have none.

V gene,J gene,CDR3 length,clone size,D gene,CDR3 protein,CDR3 DNA
TRBV10-3,TRBJ1-4,15,-,-,CAISESVTGGEKLFF,TGTGCCATCAGTGAGTCGGTCACCGGCGGCGAAAAACTGTTTTTT
TRBV9,TRBJ1-3,17,many,-,CASSVSPGDHSGNTIYF,TGTGCCAGCAGCGTATCCCCGGGGGACCACTCTGGAAACACCATATATTTT
TRBV6-1,TRBJ2-7,13,-,-,CASTLTGSAEQYF,TGTGCCAGCACCCTCACAGGGAGCGCCGAGCAGTACTTC
TRBV15,TRBJ1-6,18,-,TRBD1,CATSRDSNTGTGVSPLHF,TGTGCCACCAGCAGAGATTCAAATACCGGGACAGGGGTTTCACCCCTCCACTTT
TRBV29-1,TRBJ2-7,13,-,TRBD1,CSVARDRNHEQYF,TGCAGCGTTGCCCGGGACAGGAACCACGAGCAGTACTTC
TRBV6-5,TRBJ2-7,15,many,TRBD2,CASSYVGLAGGEQYF,TGTGCCAGCAGTTACGTGGGACTAGCGGGAGGCGAGCAGTACTTC
TRBV2,TRBJ2-7,14,-,-,CASSEDRDSYEQYF,TGTGCCAGCAGTGAGGACAGAGACTCCTACGAGCAGTACTTC
TRBV5-1,TRBJ1-4,15,-,-,CASSSRGATNEKLFF,TGCGCCAGCAGCTCTCGGGGAGCAACTAATGAAAAACTGTTTTTT
TRBV10-3,TRBJ2-5,13,-,-,CAIRAGIQETQYF,TGTGCCATCAGGGCGGGGATACAAGAGACCCAGTACTTC
TRBV28,TRBJ2-5,14,many,-,CASSRYREQETQYF,TGTGCCAGCAGCCGCTACAGGGAGCAAGAGACCCAGTACTTC
TRBV20-1,TRBJ1-1,14,many,-,CSAREGGSATEAFF,TGCAGTGCTAGAGAGGGGGGGTCGGCGACTGAAGCTTTCTTT
TRBV29-1,TRBJ2-5,13,many,TRBD2,CSVWGGVRETQYF,TGCAGCGTTTGGGGGGGGGTTAGAGAGACCCAGTACTTC
TRBV15,TRBJ1-1,14,-,-,CAASRATGSFEAFF,TGTGCCGCCAGCAGGGCCACAGGGAGTTTTGAAGCTTTCTTT
TRBV5-5,TRBJ2-2,16,many,TRBD2,CASSTLAGDNTGELFF,TGTGCCAGCAGCACCCTAGCGGGGGATAACACCGGGGAGCTGTTTTTT
TRBV10-3,TRBJ1-3,14,few,-,CAISVLSSGNTIYF,TGTGCCATCAGTGTACTCAGCTCTGGAAACACCATATATTTT
TRBV2,TRBJ1-1,14,-,-,CASSERARNTEAFF,TGTGCCAGCAGTGAGAGGGCTAGAAACACTGAAGCTTTCTTT
TRBV18,TRBJ1-4,15,-,-,CASSPPGPGNEKLFF,TGTGCCAGCTCACCCCCAGGGCCGGGAAATGAAAAACTGTTTTTT
TRBV5-1,TRBJ1-1,15,-,TRBD1,CASSFGTGDETEAFF,TGCGCCAGCAGCTTCGGGACAGGAGATGAAACTGAAGCTTTCTTT
TRBV7-9,TRBJ1-1,18,-,TRBD1,CASSAQTGASALNTEAFF,TGTGCCAGCAGCGCCCAGACAGGGGCGTCCGCATTGAACACTGAAGCTTTCTTT
TRBV12-3/TRBV12-4,TRBJ1-1,12,-,-,CASSLSPVEAFF,TGTGCCAGCAGTTTAAGTCCTGTGGAAGCTTTCTTT
TRBV7-2,TRBJ1-1,14,many,-,CASSPRSGTTEAFF,TGTGCCAGCAGCCCCCGAAGTGGGACCACTGAAGCTTTCTTT
TRBV6-2/TRBV6-3,TRBJ2-7,13,many,-,CASSYLPSDEQYF,TGTGCCAGCAGTTACCTGCCTAGCGACGAGCAGTACTTC
TRBV29-1,TRBJ2-7,15,few,-,CSVEDFGETSYEQYF,TGCAGCGTTGAAGACTTCGGGGAAACCTCCTACGAGCAGTACTTC
TRBV20-1,TRBJ2-7,14,once,TRBD1,CSAVGTAQTYEQYF,TGCAGTGCTGTCGGGACAGCGCAAACCTACGAGCAGTACTTC
TRBV2,TRBJ2-2,15,-,-,CASSVQGLGTGELFF,TGTGCCAGCAGTGTTCAAGGGTTGGGTACCGGGGAGCTGTTTTTT
TRBV19,TRBJ1-2,14,many,-,CASTFLTGSYGYTF,TGTGCCAGTACCTTCCTTACAGGATCCTATGGCTACACCTTC
TRBV27,TRBJ1-2,13,-,-,CASSSLQGVGYTF,TGTGCCAGCAGTTCTTTACAGGGAGTGGGCTACACCTTC
TRBV7-9,TRBJ1-6,16,-,TRBD1,CASRSTGGAYNSPLHF,TGTGCCAGCAGAAGCACAGGGGGCGCCTATAATTCACCCCTCCACTTT
TRBV7-2,TRBJ2-1,16,-,TRBD1,CASSLDRGFLYNEQFF,TGTGCCAGCAGCTTAGACAGGGGATTCCTCTACAATGAGCAGTTCTTC
TRBV7-2,TRBJ2-2,13,many,-,CASSPDYAGELFF,TGTGCCAGCAGCCCGGACTATGCCGGGGAGCTGTTTTTT
TRBV7-9,TRBJ2-7,14,-,-,CASSSVDGGYEQYF,TGTGCCAGCAGCTCTGTCGACGGGGGCTACGAGCAGTACTTC
TRBV5-6,TRBJ1-2,13,many,-,CASSSTGNYGYTF,TGTGCCAGCAGCTCAACAGGGAACTATGGCTACACCTTC
TRBV4-2,TRBJ1-5,15,many,-,CASSHRALGNQPQHF,TGTGCCAGCAGCCATAGGGCCCTGGGGAATCAGCCCCAGCATTTT
TRBV7-8,TRBJ2-5,17,-,TRBD1,CASSWLDRGLSPETQYF,TGTGCCAGCAGCTGGCTAGACAGGGGGCTTAGTCCGGAGACCCAGTACTTC
TRBV7-2,TRBJ1-1,17,-,-,CASSLVGGTGGNTEAFF,TGTGCCAGCAGCTTAGTAGGGGGTACCGGAGGGAACACTGAAGCTTTCTTT
TRBV25-1,TRBJ1-1,15,-,TRBD1,CASSKFRGPRTEAFF,TGTGCCAGCAGTAAATTCAGGGGGCCGCGGACTGAAGCTTTCTTT
TRBV11-2,TRBJ2-5,11,many,TRBD2,CTKRGGETQYF,TGTACAAAACGGGGGGGGGAGACCCAGTACTTC
TRBV5-1,TRBJ1-1,16,-,-,CASSFRGAWGNTEAFF,TGCGCCAGCAGCTTTAGAGGGGCTTGGGGGAACACTGAAGCTTTCTTT
TRBV5-4,TRBJ1-4,14,-,-,CASSLDGHNEKLFF,TGTGCCAGCAGCTTGGACGGCCATAATGAAAAACTGTTTTTT
TRBV29-1,TRBJ2-7,12,-,-,CSIGQTSYEQYF,TGCAGCATTGGGCAGACCTCCTACGAGCAGTACTTC
TRBV9,TRBJ2-5,15,once,-,CASSVGPGEAETQYF,TGTGCCAGCAGCGTAGGCCCAGGGGAGGCAGAGACCCAGTACTTC
TRBV7-2,TRBJ1-2,14,-,TRBD1,CASSPGDRLDGYTF,TGTGCCAGCAGCCCCGGGGACAGGCTCGATGGCTACACCTTC
TRBV6-1,TRBJ1-5,13,many,-,CASRGNSNQPQHF,TGTGCCAGCAGGGGCAATAGCAATCAGCCCCAGCATTTT
TRBV20-1,TRBJ1-2,14,many,-,CSASRGQGRYGYTF,TGCAGTGCTAGCCGCGGCCAGGGGAGGTATGGCTACACCTTC